A single TCR beta chain is shown here with its context. Its antigen has not been determined. Base qualities were left out, and no much larger clone turns up one base away. CDR1 MNHNS and CDR2 SASEGT were looked up in the germline V gene. From cysteine to phenylalanine, the CDR3 is 11 amino acids long. Kept here is only the CDR3 DNA, which spans 33 bases and is read in frame from base 1. V lost 1 base and J lost 8 bases; the stretch between them is 5 bases long. To sequence the TCRbeta CDR3 region, genomic DNA was isolated from the sorted cells. The immunoSEQ Assay was used to sequence the TCRbeta CDR3 regions. Entries here come from immuneACCESS through TCRdb and include only in-frame sequences with V and J called. Some clones fail to appear in such tables; in the studies checked, an unresolved V gene covers under half of the shortfall, and the cause of the remainder is unknown. Here the sample has some 70,000 clones; 80% occur a single time. The ten top clones hold 8.2% of the sample.

The trial excluded patients who had a history of autoimmune disease or were on systemic immunosuppression. Peripheral blood for TCR sequencing was collected from all dose cohorts at baseline, on cycle 4 day 1, and on cycle 7 day 1. The samples were drawn from a first-in-human, open-label, multicenter phase I dose-escalation trial of ivuxolimab. Adults with locally advanced or metastatic melanoma, renal cell carcinoma, hepatocellular carcinoma or head and neck squamous cell carcinoma were enrolled in the trial. Before TCR sequencing, CD4+ and CD8+ T cells were separately sorted from peripheral blood. The data derive from a study of OX40 agonist ivuxolimab in advanced cancers. Concerning the study at large: Ivuxolimab was an agonistic, fully human IgG2 monoclonal antibody directed against OX40 (CD134), a costimulatory receptor. Intravenous ivuxolimab was administered to patients every 2 weeks at six dose levels: 0.01, 0.1, 0.3, 1.5, 3 and 10 mg/kg. Of the approximately 54 dose-escalation patients, hepatocellular carcinoma was present in roughly 19, melanoma in approximately 15, renal cell carcinoma in 9 and head and neck cancer in 9. A male proportion of around 81% and a mean age of about 60 years, ranging from 23 to 79, were recorded for the dose-escalation cohort. Prior anti-PD-1, anti-PD-L1 or anti-CTLA-4 therapy was permitted, and roughly two fifths of dose-escalation patients had received checkpoint inhibitors. Partial responses occurred in three dose-escalation patients: two with cutaneous melanoma and one with hepatocellular carcinoma. The purpose of peripheral TCRbeta sequencing was to test whether ivuxolimab changed TCR sequence diversity and led to clonal T-cell expansion. The paper covers the monotherapy dose-escalation part of the phase I ivuxolimab trial, which included N ≈ 50 patients. General study outcomes and caveats: On average, CD8+ T cells showed more expanded clones than CD4+ T cells after ivuxolimab. Antigen specificity was not determined for the clonally expanded peripheral T cells. In the 0.1-3.0 mg/kg groups, partial responders were among the patients with the lowest normalized peripheral clonal expansion, particularly in CD8+ T cells. Low levels of normalized T-cell clonal expansion were also shown by some nonresponding patients. At doses from 0.1 to 3.0 mg/kg, clonal expansion was seen in both CD4+ and CD8+ blood T cells between baseline and week 6.

This clonotype originated in an adult with an advanced solid tumor such as melanoma, head and neck, liver or kidney cancer. The chain uses TRBV6-1 and TRBJ1-2; the D gene is unclear. The sequencing here drew on CD4+ or CD8+ T cells sorted from blood, taken in a trial of the OX40 agonist ivuxolimab. Here the CDR3 is given as CASSEVRGYTF. The nucleotides read TGTGCCAGCAGTGAAGTGAGAGGCTACACCTTC.